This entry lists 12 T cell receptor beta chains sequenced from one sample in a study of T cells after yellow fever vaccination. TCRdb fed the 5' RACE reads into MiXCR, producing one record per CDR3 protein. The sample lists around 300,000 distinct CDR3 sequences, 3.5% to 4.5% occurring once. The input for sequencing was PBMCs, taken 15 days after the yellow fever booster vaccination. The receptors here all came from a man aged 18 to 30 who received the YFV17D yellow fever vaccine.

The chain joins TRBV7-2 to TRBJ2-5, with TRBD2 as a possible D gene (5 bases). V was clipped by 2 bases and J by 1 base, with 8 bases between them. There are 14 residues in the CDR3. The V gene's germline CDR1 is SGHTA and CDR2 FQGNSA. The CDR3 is CASSLNLAQETQYF. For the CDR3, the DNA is TGTGCCAGCAGCTTAAATCTAGCCCAAGAGACCCAGTACTTC.

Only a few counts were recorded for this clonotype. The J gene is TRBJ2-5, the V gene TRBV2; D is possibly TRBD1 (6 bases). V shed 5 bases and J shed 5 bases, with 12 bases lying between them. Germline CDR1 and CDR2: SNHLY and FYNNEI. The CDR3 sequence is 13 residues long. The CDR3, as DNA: TGTGCCAGCAGTAAACAGGGCTTTGAGACCCAGTACTTC. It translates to CASSKQGFETQYF.

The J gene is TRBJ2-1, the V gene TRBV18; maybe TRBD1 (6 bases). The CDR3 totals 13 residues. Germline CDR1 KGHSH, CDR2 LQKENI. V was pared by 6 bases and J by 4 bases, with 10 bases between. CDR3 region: CASSETGYNEQFF. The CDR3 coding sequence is TGTGCCAGCTCGGAGACAGGTTACAATGAGCAGTTCTTC.

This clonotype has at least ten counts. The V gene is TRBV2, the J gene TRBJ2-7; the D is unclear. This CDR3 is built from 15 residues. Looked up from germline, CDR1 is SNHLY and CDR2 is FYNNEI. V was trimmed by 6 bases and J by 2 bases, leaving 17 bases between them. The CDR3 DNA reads TGTGCCAGCAGGGTCAGTACTATCGGCCCCTACGAGCAGTACGTC. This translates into CASRVSTIGPYEQYV.

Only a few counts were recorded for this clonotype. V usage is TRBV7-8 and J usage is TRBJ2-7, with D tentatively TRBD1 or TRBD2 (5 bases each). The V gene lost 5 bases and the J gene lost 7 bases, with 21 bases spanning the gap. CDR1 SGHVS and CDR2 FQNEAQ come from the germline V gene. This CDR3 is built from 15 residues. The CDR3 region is CASSNTEARWGEQYF. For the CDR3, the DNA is TGTGCCAGCAGCAATACCGAGGCTCGCTGGGGGGAGCAGTACTTC.

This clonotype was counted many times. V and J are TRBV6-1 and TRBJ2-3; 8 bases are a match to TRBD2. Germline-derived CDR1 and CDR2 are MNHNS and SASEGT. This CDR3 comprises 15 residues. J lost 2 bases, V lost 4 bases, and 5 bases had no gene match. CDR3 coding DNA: TGTGCCAGCAGTGTAGTAGCGGGGTACACAGATACGCAGTATTTT. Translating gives CASSVVAGYTDTQYF.

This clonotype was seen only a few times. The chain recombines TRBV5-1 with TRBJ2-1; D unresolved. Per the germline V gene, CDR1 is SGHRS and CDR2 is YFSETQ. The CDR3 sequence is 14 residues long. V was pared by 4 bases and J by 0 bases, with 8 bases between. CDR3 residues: CASSKPSSYNEQFF. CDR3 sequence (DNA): TGCGCCAGCAGCAAACCTAGCTCCTACAATGAGCAGTTCTTC. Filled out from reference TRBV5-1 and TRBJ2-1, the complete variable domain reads KAGVTQTPRYLIKTRGQQVTLSCSPISGHRSVSWYQQTPGQGLQFLFEYFSETQRNKGNFPGRFSGRQFSNSRSEMNVSTLELGDSALYLCASSKPSSYNEQFFGPGTRLTVL.

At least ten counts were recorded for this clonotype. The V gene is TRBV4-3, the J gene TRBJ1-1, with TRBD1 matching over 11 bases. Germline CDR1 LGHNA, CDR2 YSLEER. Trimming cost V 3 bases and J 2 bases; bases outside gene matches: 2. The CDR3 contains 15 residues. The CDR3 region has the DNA TGCGCCAGCAGCCACCGGACAGGGGGCAACACTGAAGCTTTCTTT. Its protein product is CASSHRTGGNTEAFF.

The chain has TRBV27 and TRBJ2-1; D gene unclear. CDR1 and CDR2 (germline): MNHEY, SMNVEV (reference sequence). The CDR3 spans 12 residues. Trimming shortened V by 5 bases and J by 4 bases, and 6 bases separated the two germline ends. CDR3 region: CASSHLYNEQFF. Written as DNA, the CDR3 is TGTGCCAGCAGTCACCTATACAATGAGCAGTTCTTC.

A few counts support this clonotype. The CDR3 sequence: CASGQQVYEQYF. CDR3 DNA sequence: TGTGCCAGCGGACAGCAAGTCTACGAGCAGTACTTC. The chain is built from TRBV25-1 and TRBJ2-7, with D tentatively TRBD1 (6 bases). Germline lookup yields CDR1 MGHDK and CDR2 SYGVNS. The germline V and J ends were trimmed by 8 bases and 3 bases, with 11 bases remaining between them. This CDR3 comprises 12 residues.

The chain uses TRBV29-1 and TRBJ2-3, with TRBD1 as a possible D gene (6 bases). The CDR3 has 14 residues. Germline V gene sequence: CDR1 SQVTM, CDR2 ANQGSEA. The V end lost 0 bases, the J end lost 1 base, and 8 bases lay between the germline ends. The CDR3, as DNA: TGCAGCGTTGAAGATGCAGGGGGCACAGATACGCAGTATTTT. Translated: CSVEDAGGTDTQYF.

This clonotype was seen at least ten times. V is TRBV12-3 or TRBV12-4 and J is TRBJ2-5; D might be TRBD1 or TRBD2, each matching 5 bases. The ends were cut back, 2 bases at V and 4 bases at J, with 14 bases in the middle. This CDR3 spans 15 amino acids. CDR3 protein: CASSLFGPGTETQYF. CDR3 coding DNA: TGTGCCAGCAGTTTATTTGGTCCAGGGACAGAGACCCAGTACTTC.